The 27 T cell receptor beta chains below all came from one sample that was sequenced in a study of cytomegalovirus exposure and HLA in healthy donors. Assay: immunoSEQ multiplex PCR; the TCRdb copy retains only in-frame clones and omits some. The table includes 120,000 or so clones, 70% to 90% detected once. Sequenced: PBMCs. Receptors were obtained from a woman in her late teens or twenties in good health and CMV-seronegative.

The V call is TRBV28, the J call TRBJ2-5; 7 nucleotides agree with TRBD2. The J segment lost 4 bases and the V segment lost 7 bases, leaving 9 bases of the junction unmatched. CDR3 length: 14 residues. Germline lookup yields CDR1 MDHEN and CDR2 SYDVKM. For the CDR3, the DNA is TGTGCCAGCACCTCCAGAGCGGGAATAGAGACCCAGTACTTC. This gives the protein CASTSRAGIETQYF.

This clone was seen only once. The rearrangement joins TRBV19 to TRBJ2-7, with 10 bases matching TRBD2. V shed 4 bases, J shed 4 bases, and the junction held 7 bases outside the gene matches. The CDR3 runs to 15 residues. Germline V gives CDR1 LNHDA, CDR2 SQIVND (reference sequence). The CDR3 reads CASSRGLAAPYEQYF. In nucleotides, the CDR3 is TGTGCCAGTAGTAGAGGACTAGCGGCCCCGTACGAGCAGTACTTC.

The rearrangement joins TRBV6-1 to TRBJ2-2; 7 positions agree with TRBD1. Germline assignment: CDR1 MNHNS and CDR2 SASEGT. V dropped 7 bases and J dropped 2; count of bases not matched to a gene: 4. The CDR3 sequence is 14 residues long. CDR3 loop: CASNRDRNTGELFF. The CDR3 DNA reads TGTGCCAGCAACCGGGACAGAAACACCGGGGAGCTGTTTTTT.

The V and J genes are TRBV5-1 and TRBJ2-2; a weak D match, TRBD1 (5 bases). The CDR3 length is 15 residues. Germline lookup yields CDR1 SGHRS and CDR2 YFSETQ. V lost 0 bases, J lost 3 bases, and 9 bases lay in between. The CDR3 DNA follows: TGCGCCAGCAGCTTGGGCCAGGGTCACACCGGGGAGCTGTTTTTT. Protein sequence: CASSLGQGHTGELFF.

This chain connects TRBV28 to TRBJ2-7, with TRBD2 identical over 10 bases. The CDR3 is made up of 14 amino acids. Trimming removed 6 bases from V and 6 bases from J; junction bases left unmatched: 8. Germline values: CDR1 MDHEN, CDR2 SYDVKM. The CDR3 DNA sequence: TGTGCCAGCAGCTCCGGGACTAGCGTTAGCGAGCAGTACTTC. Its protein is CASSSGTSVSEQYF.

This clone appeared once. This chain connects TRBV29-1 to TRBJ2-4, with 7 bases fitting TRBD1. Germline-derived CDR1 and CDR2 are SQVTM and ANQGSEA. V was pared by 7 bases and J by 8 bases, with 8 bases of the junction left unmatched. The CDR3 has 12 residues. The DNA for the CDR3 is TGCAGCGCCGGATGGGACAGTGACATTCAGTACTTC. Encoded protein: CSAGWDSDIQYF.

The V call is TRBV6-1, the J call TRBJ1-6, with D possibly TRBD1 on 5 matching bases. CDR3 length equals 13 residues. Germline CDR1 and CDR2: MNHNS and SASEGT. Trimming removed 3 bases at V and 10 bases at J, with 10 bases between. The CDR3 nucleotides read TGTGCCAGCAGTGAGCGCAGGGTGTCACCCCTCCACTTT. This gives the protein CASSERRVSPLHF.

DNA for the CDR3: TGTGCCAGCAGCTCACTCCCTCGGACTAGCGGGCGAGAAGAGACCCAGTACTTC. Protein: CASSSLPRTSGREETQYF. The rearrangement uses TRBV7-2 and TRBJ2-5; 11 nucleotides line up with TRBD2. The CDR3 is 18 amino acids. The J segment lost 3 bases and the V segment lost 4 bases, leaving 13 bases of the junction unmatched. Germline V gene lookup returns CDR1 SGHTA and CDR2 FQGNSA.

For the CDR3, the DNA is TGCGCCAGCAGTGGCTTCGTGAAGACTAGCGGGGAGTCCTACAATGAGCAGTTCTTC. Residues: CASSGFVKTSGESYNEQFF. The J gene is TRBJ2-1, the V gene TRBV10-1; TRBD2 matches 11 bases. The germline gives CDR1 WNHNN, CDR2 SYGVQD (reference sequence). V lost 4 bases, J lost 1 base, and 12 bases stayed unmatched. The CDR3 spans 19 residues.

This chain connects TRBV28 to TRBJ1-3; no definite D call. From germline, CDR1 is MDHEN and CDR2 SYDVKM. This CDR3 is built from 12 residues. V dropped 8 bases and J dropped 8 bases, with 13 bases sitting between them. Here the CDR3 DNA reads TGTGCCAGCTCGGTCCTTCTTGACACCATATATTTT. It yields the protein CASSVLLDTIYF. Supplemented by reference TRBV28 and TRBJ1-3, the full variable domain reads DVKVTQSSRYLVKRTGEKVFLECVQDMDHENMFWYRQDPGLGLRLIYFSYDVKMKEKGDIPEGYSVSREKKERFSLILESASTNQTSMYLCASSVLLDTIYFGEGSWLTVV.

The chain combines TRBV6-4 with TRBJ1-5; possible D gene TRBD1, 6 bases. CDR3 length: 14 residues. From germline, CDR1 is MRHNA and CDR2 SNTAGT. V was pared by 3 bases and J by 7 bases, with 13 bases between. For the CDR3, the DNA is TGTGCCAGCAGTGAAAATTCGGGGGGCCAGCCCCAGCATTTT. It encodes CASSENSGGQPQHF.

The rearrangement links TRBV29-1 to TRBJ2-7; 7 positions agree with TRBD1. The V gene's germline CDR1 is SQVTM and CDR2 ANQGSEA. J gave up 2 bases and V 7 bases, and 14 bases lay outside the gene matches. The CDR3 totals 15 residues. CDR3 protein: CSALDMTGPPYEQYF. In DNA form, the CDR3 reads TGCAGCGCCCTAGACATGACAGGGCCCCCCTACGAGCAGTACTTC.

CDR3 sequence (DNA): TGTGCCAGCAGCGTAGATATGGGCTGGGAGACCCAGTACTTC. Translation gives CASSVDMGWETQYF. The J gene is TRBJ2-5, the V gene TRBV9; D ambiguous. Trimming took 0 bases from V and 5 from J, leaving 11 bases between them. CDR1 SGDLS and CDR2 YYNGEE come from the germline V gene. The CDR3 is 14 residues long.

V gene TRBV28 combines with J gene TRBJ1-1; D not resolved. The V gene's germline CDR1 is MDHEN and CDR2 SYDVKM. V lost 2 bases and J lost 0, with 4 bases in between. This CDR3 has 13 amino acids. The CDR3, as DNA: TGTGCCAGCAGTTTAATAGTGAACACTGAAGCTTTCTTT. Encoded protein: CASSLIVNTEAFF. Combining the CDR3 with reference TRBV28 and TRBJ1-1 gives the whole variable domain DVKVTQSSRYLVKRTGEKVFLECVQDMDHENMFWYRQDPGLGLRLIYFSYDVKMKEKGDIPEGYSVSREKKERFSLILESASTNQTSMYLCASSLIVNTEAFFGQGTRLTVV.

The genes are TRBV19 and TRBJ2-7, with TRBD1 matching over 9 bases. The trim removed 4 bases at V and 7 bases at J, leaving 11 bases unmatched. CDR3 length: 15 amino acids. Per germline, CDR1 LNHDA and CDR2 SQIVND (reference sequence). The CDR3, as DNA: TGTGCCAGTAGTAAGGCGACAGGGGGGGAAGGGGAGCAGTACTTC. Protein: CASSKATGGEGEQYF.

V gene TRBV7-9 combines with J gene TRBJ1-1, with TRBD1 matching over 8 bases. Per the germline V gene, CDR1 is SEHNR and CDR2 is FQNEAQ (reference sequence). This CDR3 comprises 18 residues. Unmatched junction bases numbered 15, after V lost 4 bases and J lost 2 bases. The CDR3 loop is CASSSLRGRGPGNTEAFF. The CDR3 nucleotides are TGTGCCAGCAGCTCGCTCCGCGGCAGGGGGCCGGGAAACACTGAAGCTTTCTTT.

The chain carries TRBV5-1 and TRBJ2-7, with 10 bases lining up with TRBD2. The CDR3 is made up of 16 amino acids. Germline assignment: CDR1 SGHRS and CDR2 YFSETQ. With V trimmed by 4 bases and J by 0 bases, 7 bases remained unmatched. The CDR3 region has the DNA TGCGCCAGCAGCCGAGCTAGCGGGGGTCCCTCCTACGAGCAGTACTTC. This translates into CASSRASGGPSYEQYF.

The chain has TRBV5-6 and TRBJ2-4, with a tentative D call TRBD2 (6 bases). This CDR3 has 14 residues. V lost 2 bases and J lost 7, with 13 bases in between. Germline CDR1 is SGHDT and CDR2 is YYEEEE. CDR3 in amino acids: CASSFWQAGNIQYF. The CDR3 DNA sequence: TGTGCCAGCAGCTTTTGGCAGGCGGGGAACATTCAGTACTTC. Complete variable domain (other parts from reference TRBV5-6 and TRBJ2-4): DAGVTQSPTHLIKTRGQQVTLRCSPKSGHDTVSWYQQALGQGPQFIFQYYEEEERQRGNFPDRFSGHQFPNYSSELNVNALLLGDSALYLCASSFWQAGNIQYFGAGTRLSVL.

This clone was seen once. The chain carries TRBV9 and TRBJ2-7; D perhaps matches TRBD2 (6 bases). The CDR3 has 14 amino acids. Trimming left V 0 bases short and J 6 bases short, with 13 bases between. Per germline, CDR1 SGDLS and CDR2 YYNGEE. CDR3 in DNA: TGTGCCAGCAGCGTAGGCAGCGGGCCATTCGAGCAGTACTTC. It is translated as CASSVGSGPFEQYF.

The chain combines TRBV5-4 with TRBJ2-5, with D possibly matching TRBD1 (6 bases). With 2 bases removed from V and 5 bases from J, the gap between germline ends came to 13 bases. This CDR3 has 14 residues. Germline V gene data show CDR1 as SGHNT and CDR2 as YYREEE (reference sequence). CDR3 region: CASSFSQGWETQYF. CDR3 sequence (DNA): TGTGCCAGCAGCTTCTCACAGGGATGGGAGACCCAGTACTTC.

The rearrangement links TRBV4-1 to TRBJ2-3; possibly TRBD2 for D (6 bases). Trimming removed 4 bases from V and 6 bases from J, with 20 bases in between. The germline V gene encodes CDR1 MGHRA and CDR2 YSYEKL. The CDR3 runs to 16 residues. In DNA, the CDR3 is TGCGCCAGCAGCCCCGACGGGACTCCCGGCGGGGATACGCAGTATTTT. The encoded protein is CASSPDGTPGGDTQYF.

Only one count was recorded for this clone. The chain joins TRBV7-9 to TRBJ1-3; maybe TRBD1 (5 bases). The V gene's germline CDR1 is SEHNR and CDR2 FQNEAQ (reference sequence). The CDR3 is made up of 14 amino acids. V was trimmed by 2 bases and J by 4 bases, leaving 9 bases between them. CDR3 in DNA: TGTGCCAGCAGCTTAAGACAGTCGGGAAACACCATATATTTT. Encoded protein: CASSLRQSGNTIYF.

The chain carries TRBV5-4 and TRBJ2-3; TRBD2 agrees at 8 bases. Trimming removed 1 base from V and 3 bases from J; junction bases left unmatched: 7. The CDR3 is 16 amino acids. Germline V gene data show CDR1 as SGHNT and CDR2 as YYREEE (reference sequence). For the CDR3, the DNA is TGTGCCAGCAGCTTGCCCCCGGGAGGGAGTACAGATACGCAGTATTTT. Protein sequence: CASSLPPGGSTDTQYF. Variable domain in full (rest from reference TRBV5-4 and TRBJ2-3): ETGVTQSPTHLIKTRGQQVTLRCSSQSGHNTVSWYQQALGQGPQFIFQYYREEENGRGNFPPRFSGLQFPNYSSELNVNALELDDSALYLCASSLPPGGSTDTQYFGPGTRLTVL.

The chain links TRBV6-4 to TRBJ2-2, with D perhaps matching TRBD1 (7 bases). This CDR3 contains 13 residues. The V end lost 6 bases, the J end lost 7 bases, and 12 bases lay between the germline ends. Germline CDR1 reads MRHNA; CDR2 reads SNTAGT. The CDR3 is CASSDREDGELFF. CDR3 sequence (DNA): TGTGCCAGCAGCGACAGGGAGGACGGGGAGCTGTTTTTT.

This clone is a singleton in its sample. The junction does not match germline at one end; this may be a read error. The chain carries TRBV7-9 and TRBJ1-2; possibly TRBD1 for D (5 bases). This CDR3 has 15 residues. The V gene's germline CDR1 is SEHNR and CDR2 FQNEAQ (reference sequence). CDR3 sequence reads: CASSVAGGANYGYTF. The CDR3, as DNA: TGTGCCAGCAGCGTAGCCGGAGGGGCTAACTATGGCTACACCTTC.

J is TRBJ2-3 and V is TRBV5-6; 9 bases match TRBD1. Trimming removed 2 bases from V and 6 bases from J; junction bases left unmatched: 7. Per the germline V gene, CDR1 is SGHDT and CDR2 is YYEEEE. This CDR3 comprises 15 residues. The CDR3 DNA sequence: TGTGCCAGCAGCTTTTGGGACAGGGATGGCGATACGCAGTATTTT. Its protein is CASSFWDRDGDTQYF.

This rearrangement joins TRBV19 to TRBJ2-1; TRBD2 matches 8 bases. The V and J ends lost 1 base and 9 bases, in that order; junction bases with no gene match: 8. The CDR3 contains 15 residues. CDR1 and CDR2 (germline): LNHDA, SQIVND (reference sequence). The CDR3, as DNA: TGTGCCAGTAGTATAGCCGGGGGGGCATTCTCTGAGCAGTTCTTC. Translated, it gives CASSIAGGAFSEQFF.